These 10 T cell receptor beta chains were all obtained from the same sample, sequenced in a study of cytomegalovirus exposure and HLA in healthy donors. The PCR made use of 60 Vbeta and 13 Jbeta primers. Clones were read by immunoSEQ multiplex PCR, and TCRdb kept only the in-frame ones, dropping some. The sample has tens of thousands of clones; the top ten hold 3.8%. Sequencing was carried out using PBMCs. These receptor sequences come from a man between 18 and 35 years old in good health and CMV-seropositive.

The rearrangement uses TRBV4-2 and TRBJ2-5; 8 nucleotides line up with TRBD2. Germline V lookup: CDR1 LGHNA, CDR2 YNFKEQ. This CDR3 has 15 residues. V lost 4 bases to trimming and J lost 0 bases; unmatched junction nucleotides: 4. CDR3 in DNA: TGTGCCAGCAGCCCCGGAGCGGGAGACCAAGAGACCCAGTACTTC. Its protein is CASSPGAGDQETQYF.

CDR3 residues: CASSLVSWDRVKYYEQYF. CDR3 bases: TGTGCCAGCAGCTTAGTATCATGGGACAGGGTAAAATATTACGAGCAGTACTTC. The chain links TRBV7-9 to TRBJ2-7, with 9 bases lining up with TRBD1. Losses at the gene ends were 1 base for V and 4 bases for J; bases not matched to a gene: 14. The CDR3 runs 18 residues. Per germline, CDR1 SEHNR and CDR2 FQNEAQ (reference sequence).

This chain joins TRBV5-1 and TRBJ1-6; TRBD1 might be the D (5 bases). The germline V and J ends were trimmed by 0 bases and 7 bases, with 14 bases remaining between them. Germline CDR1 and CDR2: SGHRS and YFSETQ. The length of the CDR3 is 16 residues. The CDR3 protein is CASSLGGGASNSPLHF. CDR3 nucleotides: TGCGCCAGCAGCTTGGGCGGGGGTGCTAGCAATTCACCCCTCCACTTT. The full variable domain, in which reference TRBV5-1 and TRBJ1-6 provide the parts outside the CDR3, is KAGVTQTPRYLIKTRGQQVTLSCSPISGHRSVSWYQQTPGQGLQFLFEYFSETQRNKGNFPGRFSGRQFSNSRSEMNVSTLELGDSALYLCASSLGGGASNSPLHFGNGTRLTVT.

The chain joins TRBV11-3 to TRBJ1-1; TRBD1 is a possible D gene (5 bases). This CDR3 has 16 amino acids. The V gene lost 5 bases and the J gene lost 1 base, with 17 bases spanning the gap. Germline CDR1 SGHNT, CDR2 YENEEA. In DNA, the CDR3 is TGTGCCAGCAGCCTTACCACAGGCAAAAGGAACACTGAAGCTTTCTTT. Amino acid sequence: CASSLTTGKRNTEAFF.

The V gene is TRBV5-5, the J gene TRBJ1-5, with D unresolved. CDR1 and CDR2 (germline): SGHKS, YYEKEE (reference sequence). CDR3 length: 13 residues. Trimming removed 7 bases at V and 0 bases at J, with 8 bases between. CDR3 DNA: TGTGCCAGCGGTAAGCATAGCAATCAGCCCCAGCATTTT. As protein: CASGKHSNQPQHF. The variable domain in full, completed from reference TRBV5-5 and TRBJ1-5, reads DAGVTQSPTHLIKTRGQQVTLRCSPISGHKSVSWYQQVLGQGPQFIFQYYEKEERGRGNFPDRFSARQFPNYSSELNVNALLLGDSALYLCASGKHSNQPQHFGDGTRLSIL.

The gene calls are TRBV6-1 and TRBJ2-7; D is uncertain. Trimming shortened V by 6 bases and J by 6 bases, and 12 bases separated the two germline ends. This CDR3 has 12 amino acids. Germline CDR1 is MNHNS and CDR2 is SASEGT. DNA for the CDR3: TGTGCCAGCAGCGACCGACTGACCGAGCAGTACTTC. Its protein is CASSDRLTEQYF.

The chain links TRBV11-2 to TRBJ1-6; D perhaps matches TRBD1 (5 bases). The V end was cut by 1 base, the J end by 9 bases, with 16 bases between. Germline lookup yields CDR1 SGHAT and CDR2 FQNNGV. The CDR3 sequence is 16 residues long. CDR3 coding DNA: TGTGCCAGCAGCTTAGCTACGGTTGGGAGGGGTTCACCCCTCCACTTT. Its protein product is CASSLATVGRGSPLHF.

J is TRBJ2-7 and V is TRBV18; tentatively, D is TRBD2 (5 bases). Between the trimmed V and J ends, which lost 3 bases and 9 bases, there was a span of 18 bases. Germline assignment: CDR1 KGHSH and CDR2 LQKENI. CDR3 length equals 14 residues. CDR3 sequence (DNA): TGTGCCAGCTCACCGAATCCCGGTCCGGCGGGGCAGTACTTC. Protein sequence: CASSPNPGPAGQYF.

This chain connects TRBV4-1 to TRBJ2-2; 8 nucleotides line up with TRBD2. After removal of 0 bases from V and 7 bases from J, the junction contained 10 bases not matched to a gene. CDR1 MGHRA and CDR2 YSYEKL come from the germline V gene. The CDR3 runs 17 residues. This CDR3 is CASSQDQSGSAGGELFF. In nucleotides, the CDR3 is TGCGCCAGCAGCCAAGATCAAAGCGGGAGTGCTGGCGGGGAGCTGTTTTTT.

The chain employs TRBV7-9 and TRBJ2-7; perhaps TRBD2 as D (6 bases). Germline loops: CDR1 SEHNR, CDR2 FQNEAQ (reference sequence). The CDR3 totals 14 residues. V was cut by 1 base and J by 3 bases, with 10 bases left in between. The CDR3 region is CASSLVGGDYEQYF. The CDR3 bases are TGTGCCAGCAGCTTAGTCGGGGGAGACTACGAGCAGTACTTC.